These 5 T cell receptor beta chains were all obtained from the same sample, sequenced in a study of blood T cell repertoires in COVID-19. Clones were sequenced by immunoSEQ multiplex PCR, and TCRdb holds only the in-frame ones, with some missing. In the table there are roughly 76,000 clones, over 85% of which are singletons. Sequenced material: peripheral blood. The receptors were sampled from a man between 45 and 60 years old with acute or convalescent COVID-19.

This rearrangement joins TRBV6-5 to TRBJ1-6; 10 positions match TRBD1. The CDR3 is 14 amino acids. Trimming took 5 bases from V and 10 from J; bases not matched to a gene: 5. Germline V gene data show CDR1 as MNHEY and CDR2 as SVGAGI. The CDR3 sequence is CASSRQGARSPLHF. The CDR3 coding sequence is TGTGCCAGCAGTCGACAGGGGGCTCGGTCACCCCTCCACTTT.

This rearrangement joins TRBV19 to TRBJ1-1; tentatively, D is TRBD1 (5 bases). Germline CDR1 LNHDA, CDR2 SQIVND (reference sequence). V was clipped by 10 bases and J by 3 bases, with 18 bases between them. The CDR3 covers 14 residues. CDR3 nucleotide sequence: TGTGCCACCCACGCAGGGAGGACCTACACTGAAGCTTTCTTT. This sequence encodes CATHAGRTYTEAFF. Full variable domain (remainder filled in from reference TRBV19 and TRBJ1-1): DGGITQSPKYLFRKEGQNVTLSCEQNLNHDAMYWYRQDPGQGLRLIYYSQIVNDFQKGDIAEGYSVSREKKESFPLTVTSAQKNPTAFYLCATHAGRTYTEAFFGQGTRLTVV.

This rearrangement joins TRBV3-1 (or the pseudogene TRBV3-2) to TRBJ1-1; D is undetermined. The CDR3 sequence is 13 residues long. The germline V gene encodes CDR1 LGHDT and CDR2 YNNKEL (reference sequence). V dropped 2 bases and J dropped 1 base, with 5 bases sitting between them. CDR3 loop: CASSQQENTEAFF. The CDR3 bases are TGTGCCAGCAGCCAACAGGAGAACACTGAAGCTTTCTTT.

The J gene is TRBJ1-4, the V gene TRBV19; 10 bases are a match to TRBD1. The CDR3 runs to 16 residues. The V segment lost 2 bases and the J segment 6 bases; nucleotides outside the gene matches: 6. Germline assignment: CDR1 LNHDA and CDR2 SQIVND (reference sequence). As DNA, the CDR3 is TGTGCCAGTAGTATAACCGGGACAGGGGTCGATGAAAAACTGTTTTTT. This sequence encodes CASSITGTGVDEKLFF. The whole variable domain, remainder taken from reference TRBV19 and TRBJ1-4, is DGGITQSPKYLFRKEGQNVTLSCEQNLNHDAMYWYRQDPGQGLRLIYYSQIVNDFQKGDIAEGYSVSREKKESFPLTVTSAQKNPTAFYLCASSITGTGVDEKLFFGSGTQLSVL.

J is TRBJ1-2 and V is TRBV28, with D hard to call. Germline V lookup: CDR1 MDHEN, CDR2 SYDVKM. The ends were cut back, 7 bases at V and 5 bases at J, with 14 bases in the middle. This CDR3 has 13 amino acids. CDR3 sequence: CASTVSFGYGYTF. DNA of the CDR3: TGTGCCAGCACCGTTAGTTTCGGGTATGGCTACACCTTC.